A single sample is the source of the 19 T cell receptor beta chains below, sequenced in a study of human T cells and chemical hapten exposure. TCRdb independently ran MiXCR on the RACE reads; one entry per CDR3 protein. The table includes fewer than 80,000 distinct CDR3 sequences, 10% detected once. Time point: patch test 2, 6 weeks after DPC sensitization. Treatment here: therapeutic diphenylcyclopropenone sensitization with weekly scalp DPC. This sample comprised whole blood, obtained in connection with sensitization to the hapten diphenylcyclopropenone (DPC). All receptors come from a woman aged 50 to 60 with alopecia areata. Some clones in this sample may be carry-over from other donors' samples.

There are many counts of this clonotype. V usage is TRBV6-1 and J usage is TRBJ2-1, with D perhaps matching TRBD2 (6 bases). The V gene's germline CDR1 is MNHNS and CDR2 SASEGT. Trimming took 7 bases from V and 7 from J, leaving 14 bases between them. The length of the CDR3 is 13 residues. The CDR3: CASIRREWNEQFF. DNA for the CDR3: TGTGCCAGCATCAGGAGGGAGTGGAATGAGCAGTTCTTC.

This clonotype has just a few counts. The V and J genes are TRBV12-3 or TRBV12-4 and TRBJ1-5; maybe TRBD1 (5 bases). With 4 bases removed from V and 0 bases from J, the gap between germline ends came to 10 bases. The CDR3 consists of 15 residues. The CDR3 loop reads CASSSDTYSNQPQHF. CDR3 coding DNA: TGTGCCAGCAGTTCGGACACTTATAGCAATCAGCCCCAGCATTTT.

This clonotype has at least ten counts. This chain joins TRBV27 and TRBJ2-3; TRBD1 agrees at 7 bases. Germline V CDR1 and CDR2: MNHEY, SMNVEV (reference sequence). V was clipped by 3 bases and J by 3 bases; unmatched bases: 3. This CDR3 has 14 residues. CDR3 region: CASSLMTGTDTQYF. CDR3 bases: TGTGCCAGCAGTTTGATGACAGGGACAGATACGCAGTATTTT.

This clonotype was seen once. V usage is TRBV28 and J usage is TRBJ1-2; 8 positions match TRBD1. The CDR3 length is 13 residues. CDR1 is MDHEN, CDR2 SYDVKM, per germline. With V trimmed by 6 bases and J by 5 bases, 5 bases remained unmatched. This CDR3 is CASRGQGLYGYTF. The CDR3 bases are TGTGCCAGCAGAGGACAGGGCTTGTATGGCTACACCTTC.

This clonotype was detected a few times. The CDR3 loop is CASSPGLPTYNEQFF. CDR3 DNA sequence: TGTGCCAGCTCACCGGGGCTACCTACGTACAATGAGCAGTTCTTC. The V call is TRBV18, the J call TRBJ2-1, with D tentatively TRBD1 (5 bases). The germline V gene has CDR1 KGHSH and CDR2 LQKENI. The CDR3 has 15 amino acids. Trimming removed 3 bases from V and 4 bases from J, with 13 bases in between.

This clonotype appeared a single time. The chain is built from TRBV29-1 and TRBJ1-1, with TRBD1 matching over 8 bases. The V segment lost 6 bases and the J segment 4 bases; nucleotides outside the gene matches: 10. Germline assignment: CDR1 SQVTM and CDR2 ANQGSEA. The CDR3 loop spans 14 amino acids. For the CDR3, the DNA is TGCAGCGTCGAACCGACAGGGGCAGCCACTGAAGCTTTCTTT. It specifies CSVEPTGAATEAFF.

The J gene is TRBJ2-1, the V gene TRBV3-1, with 10 bases aligning to TRBD2. V trimming: 4 bases; J trimming: 6 bases; junction bases outside the gene matches: 12. Looked up from germline, CDR1 is LGHDT and CDR2 is YNNKEL (reference sequence). CDR3 size: 17 residues. CDR3 region: CASSPGLARSFSNEQFF. DNA for the CDR3: TGTGCCAGCAGCCCGGGACTAGCGAGATCCTTTTCCAATGAGCAGTTCTTC.

This clonotype has ten or more counts. The DNA for the CDR3 is TGTGCCAGCAGCCTTCTCACCGGGGAGCTGTTTTTT. Its protein product is CASSLLTGELFF. V usage is TRBV9 and J usage is TRBJ2-2; D uncertain. Germline CDR1 is SGDLS and CDR2 is YYNGEE. V gave up 4 bases and J gave up 4 bases, with 5 bases separating them. There are 12 residues in the CDR3.

This clonotype has more than one count but fewer than ten. The rearrangement uses TRBV29-1 and TRBJ2-7; D is ambiguous. This CDR3 has 11 amino acids. Germline V gene data show CDR1 as SQVTM and CDR2 as ANQGSEA. V lost 8 bases to trimming and J lost 2 bases, with 10 bases between them. Here the CDR3 DNA reads TGCAGCATTGGGTCACCCTACGAGCAGTACTTC. Protein sequence: CSIGSPYEQYF.

There are a few counts of this clonotype. The chain joins TRBV7-8 to TRBJ2-3; 7 nucleotides match TRBD2. CDR3 length: 17 amino acids. The V segment lost 1 base and the J segment 4 bases; nucleotides outside the gene matches: 11. CDR1 is SGHVS and CDR2 is FQNEAQ in the germline V gene. Here the CDR3 reads CASSLVASGPLADTQYF. CDR3 DNA: TGTGCCAGCAGCTTAGTGGCTAGCGGTCCCCTCGCAGATACGCAGTATTTT. The full variable domain, its missing parts supplied by reference TRBV7-8 and TRBJ2-3, is GAGVSQSPRYKVAKRGQDVALRCDPISGHVSLFWYQQALGQGPEFLTYFQNEAQLDKSGLPSDRFFAERPEGSVSTLKIQRTQQEDSAVYLCASSLVASGPLADTQYFGPGTRLTVL.

The rearrangement uses TRBV4-2 and TRBJ2-5; 9 bases map to TRBD2. The V segment lost 1 base and the J segment 2 bases; nucleotides outside the gene matches: 5. This CDR3 comprises 16 residues. Germline V gene sequence: CDR1 LGHNA, CDR2 YNFKEQ. Written as DNA, the CDR3 is TGTGCCAGCAGCCAAGCCCTAGCGGGGCGACAAGAGACCCAGTACTTC. Protein sequence: CASSQALAGRQETQYF.

Many counts were recorded for this clonotype. This chain uses TRBV11-2 with TRBJ2-1; 8 bases align to TRBD2. J was trimmed by 10 bases and V by 5 bases; bases with no gene match: 16. This CDR3 spans 16 amino acids. In germline, CDR1 is SGHAT, CDR2 FQNNGV. The DNA of the CDR3 is TGTGCCAGCAGCCTCGGACTTGAGAGCGGGAGCACGGAGCAGTTCTTC. It specifies CASSLGLESGSTEQFF.

This clonotype showed up many times. The chain couples TRBV20-1 to TRBJ1-1; 9 bases are shared with TRBD1. There are 15 residues in the CDR3. The ends lost 4 bases at V and 0 bases at J; junction bases unmatched: 6. CDR1 and CDR2 from the germline V gene are DFQATT and SNEGSKA (reference sequence). The CDR3 spells CSATQQGAMNTEAFF. The CDR3 DNA sequence: TGCAGTGCTACCCAACAGGGGGCGATGAACACTGAAGCTTTCTTT.

The CDR3 loop is CASSPLFEQFF. Written as DNA, the CDR3 is TGTGCCAGCTCACCTCTTTTTGAGCAGTTCTTC. The rearrangement links TRBV18 to TRBJ2-1; no clear D gene. Between the trimmed V and J ends, which lost 3 bases and 9 bases, there was a span of 6 bases. This CDR3 region has 11 residues. CDR1 is KGHSH, CDR2 LQKENI, per germline. Full variable domain (remainder filled in from reference TRBV18 and TRBJ2-1): NAGVMQNPRHLVRRRGQEARLRCSPMKGHSHVYWYRQLPEEGLKFMVYLQKENIIDESGMPKERFSAEFPKEGPSILRIQQVVRGDSAAYFCASSPLFEQFFGPGTRLTVL.

This clonotype was recorded at least ten times. The chain joins TRBV7-9 to TRBJ2-3, with TRBD2 matching over 8 bases. Germline V gene data show CDR1 as SEHNR and CDR2 as FQNEAQ (reference sequence). The ends lost 1 base at V and 4 bases at J; junction bases unmatched: 4. CDR3 length: 15 amino acids. The CDR3 region is CASSLESGSSDTQYF. The CDR3 DNA sequence: TGTGCCAGCAGCTTAGAGAGCGGGAGCTCAGATACGCAGTATTTT.

V gene TRBV11-1 combines with J gene TRBJ2-7, with D possibly TRBD2 on 6 matching bases. The germline V gene encodes CDR1 SGHAT and CDR2 FQDESV (reference sequence). Deletions cut 5 bases from V and 4 bases from J, with 9 bases between. CDR3 length: 12 residues. The CDR3 DNA reads as TGTGCCAGCAGCCCGGAGGGGTACGAGCAGTACTTC. This translates into CASSPEGYEQYF.

Ten or more counts support this clonotype. This chain joins TRBV20-1 and TRBJ2-3, with unresolved D. The CDR3 spans 15 residues. V was trimmed by 0 bases and J by 2 bases, leaving 12 bases between them. Germline CDR1 is DFQATT and CDR2 is SNEGSKA (reference sequence). CDR3 DNA: TGCAGTGCTAGAGATCACATACAGAACACAGATACGCAGTATTTT. Protein sequence: CSARDHIQNTDTQYF.

This chain uses TRBV19 with TRBJ1-1; 10 bases agree with TRBD1. From germline, CDR1 is LNHDA and CDR2 SQIVND (reference sequence). The ends lost 3 bases at V and 4 bases at J; junction bases unmatched: 5. The CDR3 is 15 amino acids. For the CDR3, the DNA is TGTGCCAGTAGTATTCTTTGGACAGGGGGCACTGAAGCTTTCTTT. Protein product: CASSILWTGGTEAFF. The complete variable domain, with remaining parts taken from reference TRBV19 and TRBJ1-1, reads DGGITQSPKYLFRKEGQNVTLSCEQNLNHDAMYWYRQDPGQGLRLIYYSQIVNDFQKGDIAEGYSVSREKKESFPLTVTSAQKNPTAFYLCASSILWTGGTEAFFGQGTRLTVV.

This clonotype has only a few counts. The chain combines TRBV29-1 with TRBJ2-5; the D gene is possibly TRBD2 (5 bases). The V gene's germline CDR1 is SQVTM and CDR2 ANQGSEA. The CDR3 runs 12 residues. Trimming took off 7 bases at V and 5 bases at J, with 14 bases between the two ends. The CDR3 nucleotides read TGCAGCGGAACTACTAGTTTCGAGACCCAGTACTTC. This gives the protein CSGTTSFETQYF.